Listed here are 30 T cell receptor beta chains from one sample, sequenced in a study of blood T cell repertoires in COVID-19. Generated by immunoSEQ multiplex PCR, the TCRdb table keeps only in-frame clones and is missing some. The table includes about 130,000 clones, around nine tenths detected once. Sequencing was carried out using PBMCs or T cells enriched from blood (not recorded which). These receptors were collected from a woman in her fifties or sixties who had recovered from COVID-19.

The V gene is TRBV9, the J gene TRBJ1-3; TRBD1 agrees at 9 bases. This CDR3 contains 14 residues. The ends lost 4 bases at V and 7 bases at J; junction bases unmatched: 6. Germline V gene lookup returns CDR1 SGDLS and CDR2 YYNGEE. The CDR3 spells CASSPGQGWNTIYF. CDR3 DNA sequence: TGTGCCAGCAGCCCGGGACAGGGTTGGAACACCATATATTTT.

This chain uses TRBV7-9 with TRBJ2-5, with D possibly matching TRBD2 (7 bases). This CDR3 region has 15 residues. The ends were cut back, 5 bases at V and 7 bases at J, with 20 bases in the middle. The germline CDR1 and CDR2 sequences are SEHNR and FQNEAQ (reference sequence). The CDR3 here is CASSLGGHPQGTQYF. CDR3 coding DNA: TGTGCCAGCAGCCTCGGGGGGCACCCTCAGGGGACCCAGTACTTC.

The chain has TRBV7-2 and TRBJ2-2; possible D gene TRBD1, 5 bases. The ends were cut back, 1 base at V and 3 bases at J, with 9 bases in the middle. CDR1 is SGHTA, CDR2 FQGNSA, per germline. The CDR3 runs 15 residues. This chain's CDR3 is CASSLGSRDTGELFF. In DNA, the CDR3 is TGTGCCAGCAGCTTAGGCAGCAGGGACACCGGGGAGCTGTTTTTT. Supplemented by reference TRBV7-2 and TRBJ2-2, the full variable domain reads GAGVSQSPSNKVTEKGKDVELRCDPISGHTALYWYRQSLGQGLEFLIYFQGNSAPDKSGLPSDRFSAERTGGSVSTLTIQRTQQEDSAVYLCASSLGSRDTGELFFGEGSRLTVL.

The J gene is TRBJ2-1, the V gene TRBV19, with 8 bases identical to TRBD1. The CDR3 has 15 amino acids. Looked up from germline, CDR1 is LNHDA and CDR2 is SQIVND (reference sequence). With V trimmed by 3 bases and J by 8 bases, 9 bases remained unmatched. The CDR3 bases are TGTGCCAGTAGTATGTTCGCGACAGGGGAAGATGAGCAGTTCTTC. Its translation: CASSMFATGEDEQFF. The full variable domain, its missing parts supplied by reference TRBV19 and TRBJ2-1, is DGGITQSPKYLFRKEGQNVTLSCEQNLNHDAMYWYRQDPGQGLRLIYYSQIVNDFQKGDIAEGYSVSREKKESFPLTVTSAQKNPTAFYLCASSMFATGEDEQFFGPGTRLTVL.

This clone was seen only once. The V gene is TRBV7-2, the J gene TRBJ1-1; D possibly corresponds to TRBD1 (5 bases). Per germline, CDR1 SGHTA and CDR2 FQGNSA. This CDR3 contains 14 residues. Trimming stripped 5 bases from V and 4 bases from J, with 14 bases between. The CDR3 coding sequence is TGTGCCAGCAGCCAACCGGGGGGTAGCACTGAAGCTTTCTTT. It codes for CASSQPGGSTEAFF.

The rearrangement joins TRBV11-3 to TRBJ1-6; possibly TRBD1 for D (5 bases). This CDR3 region has 15 residues. Trimming cost V 5 bases and J 3 bases, with 11 bases left between them. Per germline, CDR1 SGHNT and CDR2 YENEEA. CDR3 sequence (DNA): TGTGCCAGCAGCCCCGGGGGTAGCTATAATTCACCCCTCCACTTT. Protein product: CASSPGGSYNSPLHF.

V usage is TRBV5-5 and J usage is TRBJ1-2; 7 nucleotides match TRBD1. V shed 4 bases and J 4 bases; nucleotides not matched to a gene: 7. Germline CDR1 and CDR2: SGHKS and YYEKEE (reference sequence). This CDR3 spans 14 amino acids. As DNA, the CDR3 is TGTGCCAGCAGCGGGCCGGGACAGTCCTATGGCTACACCTTC. Its protein is CASSGPGQSYGYTF.

This rearrangement joins TRBV7-9 to TRBJ2-7; 7 bases map to TRBD1. Trimming took 4 bases from V and 3 from J; bases not matched to a gene: 9. Germline V CDR1 and CDR2: SEHNR, FQNEAQ (reference sequence). This CDR3 region has 15 residues. CDR3 in amino acids: CASSSDRERNYEQYF. The CDR3 region has the DNA TGTGCCAGCAGCTCCGACAGGGAAAGGAACTACGAGCAGTACTTC.

This clone was picked up one time. This chain joins TRBV7-2 and TRBJ1-2; D might be TRBD1 (5 bases). Deletions cut 5 bases from V and 2 bases from J, with 9 bases between. The CDR3 loop spans 13 amino acids. Per the germline V gene, CDR1 is SGHTA and CDR2 is FQGNSA. The CDR3 loop is CASSPGLNYGYTF. CDR3 nucleotides: TGTGCCAGCAGCCCAGGGTTAAACTATGGCTACACCTTC.

This clone was seen a single time. The V and J genes are TRBV27 and TRBJ2-3, with 11 bases fitting TRBD1. This CDR3 spans 16 amino acids. The V gene end was trimmed by 6 bases and the J gene end by 3 bases; junction bases not matched to a gene: 8. Germline assignment: CDR1 MNHEY and CDR2 SMNVEV (reference sequence). The CDR3 loop is CASRLSDRGRTDTQYF. The CDR3, as DNA: TGTGCCAGCAGGCTATCGGACAGGGGGCGAACAGATACGCAGTATTTT.

The chain carries TRBV29-1 and TRBJ1-2, with 9 bases lining up with TRBD1. There are 16 residues in the CDR3. CDR1 is SQVTM, CDR2 ANQGSEA, per germline. J gave up 6 bases and V 4 bases, and 15 bases lay outside the gene matches. CDR3 sequence reads: CSVVSDEQGAVDGYTF. The CDR3 DNA follows: TGCAGCGTTGTATCGGATGAACAGGGGGCGGTCGATGGCTACACCTTC.

V usage is TRBV19 and J usage is TRBJ1-2; 9 nucleotides match TRBD1. The CDR3 loop spans 14 amino acids. The germline CDR1 and CDR2 sequences are LNHDA and SQIVND (reference sequence). V was clipped by 7 bases and J by 4 bases; unmatched bases: 7. The CDR3 coding sequence is TGTGCCAGTATGGGGACAGGGATCTTCTATGGCTACACCTTC. Translating gives CASMGTGIFYGYTF. Complete variable domain (other parts from reference TRBV19 and TRBJ1-2): DGGITQSPKYLFRKEGQNVTLSCEQNLNHDAMYWYRQDPGQGLRLIYYSQIVNDFQKGDIAEGYSVSREKKESFPLTVTSAQKNPTAFYLCASMGTGIFYGYTFGSGTRLTVV.

This clone was detected a few times. The V and J genes are TRBV11-3 and TRBJ2-5; D is ambiguous. V lost 5 bases to trimming and J lost 4 bases, with 8 bases between them. CDR3 length: 12 amino acids. The germline CDR1 and CDR2 sequences are SGHNT and YENEEA. The CDR3 bases are TGTGCCAGCAGCCCACGGGTAGAGACCCAGTACTTC. It yields the protein CASSPRVETQYF.

V is TRBV6-5 and J is TRBJ1-1; D may be TRBD1 (6 bases). This CDR3 comprises 13 residues. In germline, CDR1 is MNHEY, CDR2 SVGAGI. V was cut by 7 bases and J by 6 bases, with 15 bases left in between. Written as DNA, the CDR3 is TGTGCCAGCACTCCCGGGGGGGCTTCTGAAGCTTTCTTT. As protein: CASTPGGASEAFF.

The chain combines TRBV27 with TRBJ1-2; TRBD1 agrees at 10 bases. The V segment lost 5 bases and the J segment 8 bases; nucleotides outside the gene matches: 8. This CDR3 spans 14 amino acids. Germline V lookup: CDR1 MNHEY, CDR2 SMNVEV (reference sequence). CDR3: CASSTGDRGLGYTF. The CDR3 DNA follows: TGTGCCAGCAGTACCGGGGACAGGGGTTTAGGCTACACCTTC.

This rearrangement joins TRBV27 to TRBJ2-7; 11 positions match TRBD1. CDR1 and CDR2 from the germline V gene are MNHEY and SMNVEV (reference sequence). Trimming cost V 5 bases and J 5 bases; bases outside gene matches: 8. This CDR3 contains 15 residues. CDR3 sequence: CASSSLPGQGDEQYF. CDR3 sequence (DNA): TGTGCCAGCAGTAGCCTTCCGGGACAGGGGGACGAGCAGTACTTC.

The chain has TRBV4-3 and TRBJ2-4; TRBD2 matches 12 bases. The CDR3 has 19 residues. V was pared by 3 bases and J by 1 base, with 10 bases of the junction left unmatched. CDR1 is LGHNA, CDR2 YSLEER, per germline. CDR3 region: CASSQETSGGAFAKNIQYF. CDR3 DNA sequence: TGCGCCAGCAGCCAGGAGACTAGCGGGGGAGCTTTTGCCAAAAACATTCAGTACTTC.

The rearrangement joins TRBV7-2 to TRBJ2-5; D possibly corresponds to TRBD1 (6 bases). The CDR3 is 13 amino acids. The germline gives CDR1 SGHTA, CDR2 FQGNSA. Trimming pared 5 bases from V and 5 bases from J, leaving 12 bases between. The CDR3 region has the DNA TGTGCCAGCAGCCCAGGGGTTGGCGAGACCCAGTACTTC. It specifies CASSPGVGETQYF.

In DNA, the CDR3 is TGTGCCAGCAGTTCCACGGGATCCTACGAGCAGTACTTC. Residues: CASSSTGSYEQYF. This chain connects TRBV27 to TRBJ2-7; D might be TRBD2 (5 bases). Trimming stripped 4 bases from V and 1 base from J, with 8 bases between. Germline V CDR1 and CDR2: MNHEY, SMNVEV (reference sequence). This CDR3 comprises 13 residues.

This clone was seen a few times. The chain uses TRBV9 and TRBJ2-3; 10 bases map to TRBD2. The CDR3 sequence is 16 residues long. The trim removed 3 bases at V and 2 bases at J, leaving 6 bases unmatched. Germline V lookup: CDR1 SGDLS, CDR2 YYNGEE. In DNA, the CDR3 is TGTGCCAGCAGCGACGCTAGCGGGAGCCACACAGATACGCAGTATTTT. Its protein product is CASSDASGSHTDTQYF. Combining the CDR3 with reference TRBV9 and TRBJ2-3 gives the whole variable domain DSGVTQTPKHLITATGQRVTLRCSPRSGDLSVYWYQQSLDQGLQFLIQYYNGEERAKGNILERFSAQQFPDLHSELNLSSLELGDSALYFCASSDASGSHTDTQYFGPGTRLTVL.

This clone was recorded once. This chain links TRBV3-1 (or the pseudogene TRBV3-2) with TRBJ2-5; a possible D gene is TRBD2 (6 bases). V lost 3 bases, J lost 1 base, and 15 bases lay in between. CDR1 and CDR2 (germline): LGHDT, YNNKEL (reference sequence). CDR3 size: 16 residues. The CDR3 region has the DNA TGTGCCAGCAGCCAGCACGGGCGGGGCCTCCAAGAGACCCAGTACTTC. Encoded protein: CASSQHGRGLQETQYF.

This chain joins TRBV5-1 and TRBJ1-2; tentative D call: TRBD1 (6 bases). Between the trimmed V and J ends, which lost 8 bases and 2 bases, there was a span of 10 bases. Germline V gene sequence: CDR1 SGHRS, CDR2 YFSETQ. The CDR3 consists of 12 residues. The DNA for the CDR3 is TGCGCCAGTAGGACAGCGAACTATGGCTACACCTTC. This translates into CASRTANYGYTF. Full variable domain (remainder filled in from reference TRBV5-1 and TRBJ1-2): KAGVTQTPRYLIKTRGQQVTLSCSPISGHRSVSWYQQTPGQGLQFLFEYFSETQRNKGNFPGRFSGRQFSNSRSEMNVSTLELGDSALYLCASRTANYGYTFGSGTRLTVV.

The chain has TRBV16 and TRBJ2-7; weak D call: TRBD2 (5 bases). The CDR3 totals 13 residues. V lost 6 bases, J lost 2 bases, and 11 bases lay in between. Germline loops: CDR1 KGHSY, CDR2 FQNENV. In DNA form, the CDR3 reads TGTGCCAGCAGACGAACCGGGACCTACGAGCAGTACTTC. It is translated as CASRRTGTYEQYF.

The chain recombines TRBV7-8 with TRBJ1-2; no firm D call. The CDR3 length is 14 residues. V dropped 1 base and J dropped 4 bases, with 10 bases sitting between them. The V gene's germline CDR1 is SGHVS and CDR2 FQNEAQ. CDR3 sequence reads: CASSLVRSSYGYTF. The CDR3 DNA follows: TGTGCCAGCAGCTTAGTCCGGTCAAGCTATGGCTACACCTTC.

The rearrangement uses TRBV3-1 (or the pseudogene TRBV3-2) and TRBJ2-7, with TRBD1 as a possible D gene (7 bases). Trimming pared 0 bases from V and 2 bases from J, leaving 14 bases between. The CDR3 loop spans 16 amino acids. The germline V gene has CDR1 LGHDT and CDR2 YNNKEL (reference sequence). The CDR3 loop is CASSQDFARGAYEQYF. The DNA for the CDR3 is TGTGCCAGCAGCCAAGATTTTGCCAGGGGGGCCTACGAGCAGTACTTC.

A remark on this clone: Germline is not matched at one junction end, which may reflect a read error. V usage is TRBV7-7 and J usage is TRBJ2-1; 10 nucleotides align to TRBD1. There are 15 residues in the CDR3. Germline values: CDR1 SSHAT, CDR2 FNYEAQ (reference sequence). CDR3 amino acids: CASSTGQGDYNEQFF. The DNA of the CDR3 is TGTGCTAGCAGCACAGGACAGGGGGATTACAATGAGCAGTTCTTC.

The chain links TRBV18 to TRBJ2-7; a possible D gene is TRBD1 (6 bases). Trimming shortened V by 2 bases and J by 3 bases, and 17 bases separated the two germline ends. This CDR3 has 16 residues. Per germline, CDR1 KGHSH and CDR2 LQKENI. The CDR3 DNA is TGTGCCAGCTCACCAACGGAGGCACAGGGTGGCTACGAGCAGTACTTC. This gives the protein CASSPTEAQGGYEQYF.

The chain joins TRBV18 to TRBJ1-1; no clear D. V was shortened by 0 bases and J by 2 bases, with 10 bases between the two germline ends. The CDR3 length is 15 residues. Germline V gene lookup returns CDR1 KGHSH and CDR2 LQKENI. CDR3 sequence reads: CASSPPEQPNTEAFF. The CDR3 nucleotides read TGTGCCAGCTCACCACCGGAACAGCCTAACACTGAAGCTTTCTTT.

The chain links TRBV5-1 to TRBJ2-1; D gene uncertain. V shed 4 bases and J shed 0 bases, with 17 bases lying between them. This CDR3 spans 17 amino acids. Germline assignment: CDR1 SGHRS and CDR2 YFSETQ. CDR3 residues: CASSHSYNSNSYNEQFF. The CDR3 DNA follows: TGCGCCAGCAGCCATTCGTATAACTCCAACTCCTACAATGAGCAGTTCTTC.

The chain is built from TRBV5-1 and TRBJ1-2, with 8 positions matching TRBD1. V lost 3 bases to trimming and J lost 0 bases; unmatched junction nucleotides: 4. Germline CDR1 SGHRS, CDR2 YFSETQ. This CDR3 comprises 15 residues. The CDR3 sequence: CASSWDRLSNYGYTF. The CDR3 DNA reads as TGCGCCAGCAGCTGGGACAGGCTCTCTAACTATGGCTACACCTTC. The whole variable domain, filled in from reference TRBV5-1 and TRBJ1-2, reads KAGVTQTPRYLIKTRGQQVTLSCSPISGHRSVSWYQQTPGQGLQFLFEYFSETQRNKGNFPGRFSGRQFSNSRSEMNVSTLELGDSALYLCASSWDRLSNYGYTFGSGTRLTVV.